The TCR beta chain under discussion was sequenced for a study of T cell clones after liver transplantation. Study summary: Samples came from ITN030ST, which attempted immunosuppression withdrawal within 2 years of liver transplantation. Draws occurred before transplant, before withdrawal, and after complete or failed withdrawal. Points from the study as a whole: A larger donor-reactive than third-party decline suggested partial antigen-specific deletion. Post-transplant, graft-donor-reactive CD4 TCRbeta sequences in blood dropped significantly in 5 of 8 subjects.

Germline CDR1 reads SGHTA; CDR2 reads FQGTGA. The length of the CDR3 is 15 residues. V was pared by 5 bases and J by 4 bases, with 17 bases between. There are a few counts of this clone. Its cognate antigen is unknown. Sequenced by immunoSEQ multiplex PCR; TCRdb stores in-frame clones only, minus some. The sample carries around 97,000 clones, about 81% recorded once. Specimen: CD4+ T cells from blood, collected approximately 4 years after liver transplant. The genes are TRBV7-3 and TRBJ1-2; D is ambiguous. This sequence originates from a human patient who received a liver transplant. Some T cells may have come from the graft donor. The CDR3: CASSPGPPAVYGYTF. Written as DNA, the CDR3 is TGTGCCAGCAGCCCCGGGCCACCGGCAGTCTATGGCTACACCTTC.